The 21 T cell receptor beta chains listed next were all sequenced from one sample in a study of blood T cell repertoires in COVID-19. This table comes from immunoSEQ multiplex PCR, and its TCRdb copy is limited to in-frame clones, with some not included. The sample contains approximately 200,000 clones, around 90% of which appear only once. Sequenced sample: peripheral blood. The source is a man aged 70-80 years with acute or convalescent COVID-19.

The chain employs TRBV7-8 and TRBJ2-1; 9 bases are shared with TRBD1. J gave up 14 bases and V 4 bases, and 6 bases lay outside the gene matches. Germline values: CDR1 SGHVS, CDR2 FQNEAQ. The CDR3 is made up of 12 amino acids. Written as DNA, the CDR3 is TGTGCCAGCAGCTCGCACCGGGACAGGGAGTTCTTC. Translated, it gives CASSSHRDREFF.

The V call is TRBV10-3, the J call TRBJ1-6, with D hard to call. Trimming took off 0 bases at V and 7 bases at J, with 7 bases between the two ends. The CDR3 is 14 amino acids. Germline V lookup: CDR1 ENHRY, CDR2 SYGVKD. CDR3 amino acids: CAISESGGNSPLHF. CDR3 coding DNA: TGTGCCATCAGTGAGTCGGGAGGAAATTCACCCCTCCACTTT.

The chain has TRBV2 and TRBJ2-2; TRBD2 agrees at 13 bases. Germline V lookup: CDR1 SNHLY, CDR2 FYNNEI. The CDR3 runs 17 residues. Unmatched junction bases numbered 9, after V lost 6 bases and J lost 5 bases. For the CDR3, the DNA is TGTGCCAGCAGAGGACTAGCGGGAGAAAGGGTAACCGGGGAGCTGTTTTTT. Its protein is CASRGLAGERVTGELFF.

CDR3 in DNA: TGTGCCAGCAGAAACGATCCAGGCGAGCAGTACTTC. The encoded protein is CASRNDPGEQYF. V usage is TRBV5-4 and J usage is TRBJ2-7, with D unresolved. There are 12 residues in the CDR3. From germline, CDR1 is SGHNT and CDR2 YYREEE (reference sequence). V lost 5 bases and J 6 bases, leaving 12 bases between the germline ends.

V usage is TRBV5-4 and J usage is TRBJ2-7, with TRBD1 as a possible D gene (5 bases). From germline, CDR1 is SGHNT and CDR2 YYREEE (reference sequence). This CDR3 region has 13 residues. V was shortened by 2 bases and J by 5 bases, with 11 bases between the two germline ends. DNA of the CDR3: TGTGCCAGCAGCTTTGGGCAGGGCGACGAGCAGTACTTC. Encoded protein: CASSFGQGDEQYF.

This chain connects TRBV5-6 to TRBJ1-4, with a weak D call TRBD1 (6 bases). This CDR3 region has 15 residues. Germline lookup yields CDR1 SGHDT and CDR2 YYEEEE. V dropped 4 bases and J dropped 5 bases, with 15 bases sitting between them. The CDR3, as DNA: TGTGCCAGCAGCCCTTCCGGGACATTCAATGAAAAACTGTTTTTT. It yields the protein CASSPSGTFNEKLFF.

The chain uses TRBV25-1 and TRBJ2-1; 9 positions match TRBD2. Germline V gene sequence: CDR1 MGHDK, CDR2 SYGVNS. The CDR3 is 16 residues long. J gave up 6 bases and V 3 bases, and 9 bases lay outside the gene matches. The CDR3 loop reads CASSDSGLAFANEQFF. CDR3 DNA: TGTGCCAGCAGTGACTCTGGACTAGCGTTTGCCAATGAGCAGTTCTTC.

CDR3 nucleotides: TGTGCCATCAGGAAAGGGCAACAGGGAAATGAAAAACTGTTTTTT. Its protein product is CAIRKGQQGNEKLFF. J is TRBJ1-4 and V is TRBV10-3; D possibly corresponds to TRBD1 (6 bases). The CDR3 is 15 residues long. Trimming took 6 bases from V and 5 from J, leaving 16 bases between them. Germline V gives CDR1 ENHRY, CDR2 SYGVKD.

Written as DNA, the CDR3 is TGTGCCAGCAGCCAAGAATTAGTGACTAGCGGGAGCCGATACACCGGGGAGCTGTTTTTT. It is translated as CASSQELVTSGSRYTGELFF. V gene TRBV3-1 (or the pseudogene TRBV3-2) combines with J gene TRBJ2-2; 12 positions match TRBD2. Germline values: CDR1 LGHDT, CDR2 YNNKEL (reference sequence). The J segment lost 3 bases and the V segment lost 0 bases, leaving 11 bases of the junction unmatched. The CDR3 extends over 20 amino acids.

The chain is built from TRBV29-1 and TRBJ2-1; D gene ambiguous. CDR1 is SQVTM and CDR2 is ANQGSEA in the germline V gene. The ends were cut back, 6 bases at V and 10 bases at J, with 10 bases in the middle. This CDR3 is built from 10 residues. The CDR3 protein is CSVNSGEQFF. CDR3 DNA: TGCAGCGTCAACTCCGGGGAGCAGTTCTTC.

The chain combines TRBV10-2 with TRBJ1-5, with unresolved D. This CDR3 spans 12 amino acids. In germline, CDR1 is WSHSY, CDR2 SAAADI. Trimming took 3 bases from V and 5 from J, leaving 5 bases between them. The CDR3 loop is CASSDLDQPQHF. The DNA of the CDR3 is TGCGCCAGCAGTGATTTAGATCAGCCCCAGCATTTT.

The chain combines TRBV27 with TRBJ2-2; 12 bases align to TRBD2. CDR3 length: 17 amino acids. Unmatched junction bases numbered 6, after V lost 5 bases and J lost 2 bases. Per the germline V gene, CDR1 is MNHEY and CDR2 is SMNVEV (reference sequence). CDR3 nucleotide sequence: TGTGCCAGCAGTACCGGACTAGCGGGACTAAACACCGGGGAGCTGTTTTTT. It yields the protein CASSTGLAGLNTGELFF.

The V call is TRBV28, the J call TRBJ2-7; 7 bases map to TRBD2. Germline CDR1 reads MDHEN; CDR2 reads SYDVKM. This CDR3 comprises 15 residues. The V segment lost 5 bases and the J segment 6 bases; nucleotides outside the gene matches: 13. The CDR3 bases are TGTGCCAGCAGTCGGGAGGCGGGGATGAGGAGCGAGCAGTACTTC. This gives the protein CASSREAGMRSEQYF.

The V and J genes are TRBV7-3 and TRBJ2-3; 9 nucleotides line up with TRBD2. This CDR3 spans 16 amino acids. The V gene end was trimmed by 5 bases and the J gene end by 3 bases; junction bases not matched to a gene: 9. The germline V gene encodes CDR1 SGHTA and CDR2 FQGTGA. The CDR3 region has the DNA TGTGCCAGCAGCCCAGGGGCGGGAGGGCCGACAGATACGCAGTATTTT. Protein product: CASSPGAGGPTDTQYF.

The J gene is TRBJ2-7, the V gene TRBV5-6; TRBD2 aligns across 8 bases. This CDR3 has 15 residues. Germline CDR1 reads SGHDT; CDR2 reads YYEEEE. The junction had 10 bases not matched to a gene; V was cut back by 5 bases and J by 3 bases. The DNA of the CDR3 is TGTGCCAGCAGTTCAGCGGGAGAATCGATCTACGAGCAGTACTTC. It encodes CASSSAGESIYEQYF. The whole variable domain, filled in from reference TRBV5-6 and TRBJ2-7, reads DAGVTQSPTHLIKTRGQQVTLRCSPKSGHDTVSWYQQALGQGPQFIFQYYEEEERQRGNFPDRFSGHQFPNYSSELNVNALLLGDSALYLCASSSAGESIYEQYFGPGTRLTVT.

The chain couples TRBV7-9 to TRBJ2-1; maybe TRBD2 (5 bases). Trimming left V 5 bases short and J 9 bases short, with 11 bases between. CDR1 SEHNR and CDR2 FQNEAQ come from the germline V gene (reference sequence). This CDR3 region has 12 residues. CDR3 protein: CASSLGNGEQFF. CDR3 DNA: TGTGCCAGCAGCCTCGGGAATGGTGAGCAGTTCTTC.

The chain employs TRBV19 and TRBJ2-7; 9 nucleotides align to TRBD1. Trimming removed 5 bases from V and 3 bases from J; junction bases left unmatched: 8. This CDR3 is 15 amino acids long. Germline-derived CDR1 and CDR2 are LNHDA and SQIVND (reference sequence). In DNA form, the CDR3 reads TGTGCCAGTAGTGCCGCCGGGACAGGGTTCTACGAGCAGTACTTC. Translated, it gives CASSAAGTGFYEQYF.

On this clone: The same CDR3 can be traced to other DNA sequences in this sample. The chain recombines TRBV7-9 with TRBJ2-7; TRBD1 agrees at 7 bases. Germline loops: CDR1 SEHNR, CDR2 FQNEAQ (reference sequence). Losses at the gene ends were 1 base for V and 0 bases for J; bases not matched to a gene: 0. There are 14 residues in the CDR3. This CDR3 reads CASSLGTGSYEQYF. For the CDR3, the DNA is TGTGCCAGCAGCTTAGGGACAGGCTCCTACGAGCAGTACTTC.

The chain carries TRBV6-5 and TRBJ2-1; a possible D gene is TRBD2 (5 bases). V lost 4 bases and J lost 2, with 15 bases in between. Germline CDR1 MNHEY, CDR2 SVGAGI. CDR3 length: 16 residues. CDR3 in amino acids: CASSSNAGLAYNEQFF. The CDR3 region has the DNA TGTGCCAGCAGTTCTAACGCCGGACTGGCCTACAATGAGCAGTTCTTC.

The chain joins TRBV29-1 to TRBJ1-1; no definite D call. V gave up 3 bases and J gave up 0 bases, with 14 bases separating them. Germline-derived CDR1 and CDR2 are SQVTM and ANQGSEA. This CDR3 has 15 amino acids. CDR3 amino acids: CSVDWSQSMNTEAFF. As DNA, the CDR3 is TGCAGCGTTGATTGGTCTCAGTCCATGAACACTGAAGCTTTCTTT.

The chain has TRBV5-5 and TRBJ1-4; TRBD1 agrees at 7 bases. CDR3 length equals 15 residues. CDR1 SGHKS and CDR2 YYEKEE come from the germline V gene (reference sequence). After removal of 1 base from V and 6 bases from J, the junction contained 6 bases not matched to a gene. CDR3 residues: CASSLTGTDDEKLFF. CDR3 nucleotide sequence: TGTGCCAGCAGCTTGACCGGGACAGATGATGAAAAACTGTTTTTT.